The 10 T cell receptor beta chains below were found in one sample sequenced in a study of blood T cell repertoires in COVID-19. TCRdb keeps only in-frame clones here, not all; method: immunoSEQ multiplex PCR. The sample lists about 100,000 clones; roughly 92% were seen once. The specimen was peripheral blood. The source of these receptors is a man aged 60-69 years with acute or convalescent COVID-19.

The V gene is TRBV5-1, the J gene TRBJ2-2; 9 bases match TRBD2. J was trimmed by 5 bases and V by 4 bases; bases with no gene match: 9. The CDR3 consists of 16 residues. Germline CDR1 reads SGHRS; CDR2 reads YFSETQ. CDR3 DNA: TGCGCCAGCAGCCCTCTCGGGCGGGAGGGGACCGGGGAGCTGTTTTTT. Translating it yields CASSPLGREGTGELFF.

The chain couples TRBV7-3 to TRBJ2-3; possible D gene TRBD1, 5 bases. This CDR3 region has 13 residues. Trimming removed 2 bases from V and 3 bases from J, with 6 bases in between. Looked up from germline, CDR1 is SGHTA and CDR2 is FQGTGA. The CDR3, as DNA: TGTGCCAGCAGCTTAGACAGAACAGATACGCAGTATTTT. Its translation is CASSLDRTDTQYF. Full variable domain (remainder filled in from reference TRBV7-3 and TRBJ2-3): GAGVSQTPSNKVTEKGKYVELRCDPISGHTALYWYRQSLGQGPEFLIYFQGTGAADDSGLPNDRFFAVRPEGSVSTLKIQRTERGDSAVYLCASSLDRTDTQYFGPGTRLTVL.

The chain couples TRBV6-5 to TRBJ2-5, with a possible D match to TRBD1 (5 bases). This CDR3 has 15 amino acids. The germline CDR1 and CDR2 sequences are MNHEY and SVGAGI. Trimming cost V 6 bases and J 4 bases, with 18 bases left between them. The CDR3 loop reads CASSPLRVTAETQYF. The CDR3 DNA follows: TGTGCCAGCAGCCCGCTCAGGGTTACCGCAGAGACCCAGTACTTC.

The chain employs TRBV7-9 and TRBJ1-1; tentative D call: TRBD1 (6 bases). CDR1 and CDR2 (germline): SEHNR, FQNEAQ (reference sequence). Trimming left V 5 bases short and J 0 bases short, with 10 bases between. The CDR3 loop spans 14 amino acids. Here the CDR3 reads CASSKQGMNTEAFF. CDR3 DNA sequence: TGTGCCAGCAGCAAACAGGGAATGAACACTGAAGCTTTCTTT.

This clone came up a few times. The chain joins TRBV2 to TRBJ1-4, with D possibly matching TRBD1 (5 bases). In germline, CDR1 is SNHLY, CDR2 FYNNEI. The V and J ends lost 8 bases and 2 bases respectively, with 9 bases between them. The CDR3 loop spans 13 amino acids. CDR3 loop: CASQGSTNEKLFF. DNA of the CDR3: TGTGCCAGCCAGGGTTCGACTAATGAAAAACTGTTTTTT.

In nucleotides, the CDR3 is TGTGCCAGCAGCTCTACAGGGGCTGTCGGCTACACCTTC. Its protein is CASSSTGAVGYTF. The chain is built from TRBV25-1 and TRBJ1-2; TRBD1 aligns across 7 bases. CDR1 MGHDK and CDR2 SYGVNS come from the germline V gene. With V trimmed by 6 bases and J by 8 bases, 9 bases remained unmatched. The CDR3 length is 13 residues.

CDR3 DNA: TGTGCCAGCAGTAAAGGACTAGCGGACTTTTTCTCCTACGAGCAGTACTTC. Protein: CASSKGLADFFSYEQYF. The rearrangement uses TRBV28 and TRBJ2-7; 10 positions agree with TRBD2. Looked up from germline, CDR1 is MDHEN and CDR2 is SYDVKM. This CDR3 comprises 17 residues. The trim removed 5 bases at V and 0 bases at J, leaving 10 bases unmatched.

The chain links TRBV5-4 to TRBJ1-1; D gene unclear. V was trimmed by 0 bases and J by 6 bases, leaving 12 bases between them. Germline CDR1 reads SGHNT; CDR2 reads YYREEE (reference sequence). This CDR3 has 14 residues. The CDR3 sequence is CASSLGGQRAEAFF. The DNA for the CDR3 is TGTGCCAGCAGCTTGGGAGGCCAGAGGGCTGAAGCTTTCTTT.

The gene calls are TRBV21-1 and TRBJ2-7; TRBD2 was called by the table and not checked on the DNA. TRBV21-1 is an annotated pseudogene. The CDR3 runs to 18 residues. The CDR3 DNA sequence: TGTGCCAGCAGCTCCCGGACTAGCGGGAGTTCAAGAGTTTACGAGCAGTACGTC. Its translation: CASSSRTSGSSRVYEQYV.

V usage is TRBV28 and J usage is TRBJ1-3; TRBD1 matches at 7 bases. Per the germline V gene, CDR1 is MDHEN and CDR2 is SYDVKM. The CDR3 length is 15 residues. V lost 5 bases, J lost 2 bases, and 6 bases stayed unmatched. The CDR3 loop is CASSRKTGTGNTIYF. CDR3 in DNA: TGTGCCAGCAGTCGAAAGACAGGGACTGGAAACACCATATATTTT.